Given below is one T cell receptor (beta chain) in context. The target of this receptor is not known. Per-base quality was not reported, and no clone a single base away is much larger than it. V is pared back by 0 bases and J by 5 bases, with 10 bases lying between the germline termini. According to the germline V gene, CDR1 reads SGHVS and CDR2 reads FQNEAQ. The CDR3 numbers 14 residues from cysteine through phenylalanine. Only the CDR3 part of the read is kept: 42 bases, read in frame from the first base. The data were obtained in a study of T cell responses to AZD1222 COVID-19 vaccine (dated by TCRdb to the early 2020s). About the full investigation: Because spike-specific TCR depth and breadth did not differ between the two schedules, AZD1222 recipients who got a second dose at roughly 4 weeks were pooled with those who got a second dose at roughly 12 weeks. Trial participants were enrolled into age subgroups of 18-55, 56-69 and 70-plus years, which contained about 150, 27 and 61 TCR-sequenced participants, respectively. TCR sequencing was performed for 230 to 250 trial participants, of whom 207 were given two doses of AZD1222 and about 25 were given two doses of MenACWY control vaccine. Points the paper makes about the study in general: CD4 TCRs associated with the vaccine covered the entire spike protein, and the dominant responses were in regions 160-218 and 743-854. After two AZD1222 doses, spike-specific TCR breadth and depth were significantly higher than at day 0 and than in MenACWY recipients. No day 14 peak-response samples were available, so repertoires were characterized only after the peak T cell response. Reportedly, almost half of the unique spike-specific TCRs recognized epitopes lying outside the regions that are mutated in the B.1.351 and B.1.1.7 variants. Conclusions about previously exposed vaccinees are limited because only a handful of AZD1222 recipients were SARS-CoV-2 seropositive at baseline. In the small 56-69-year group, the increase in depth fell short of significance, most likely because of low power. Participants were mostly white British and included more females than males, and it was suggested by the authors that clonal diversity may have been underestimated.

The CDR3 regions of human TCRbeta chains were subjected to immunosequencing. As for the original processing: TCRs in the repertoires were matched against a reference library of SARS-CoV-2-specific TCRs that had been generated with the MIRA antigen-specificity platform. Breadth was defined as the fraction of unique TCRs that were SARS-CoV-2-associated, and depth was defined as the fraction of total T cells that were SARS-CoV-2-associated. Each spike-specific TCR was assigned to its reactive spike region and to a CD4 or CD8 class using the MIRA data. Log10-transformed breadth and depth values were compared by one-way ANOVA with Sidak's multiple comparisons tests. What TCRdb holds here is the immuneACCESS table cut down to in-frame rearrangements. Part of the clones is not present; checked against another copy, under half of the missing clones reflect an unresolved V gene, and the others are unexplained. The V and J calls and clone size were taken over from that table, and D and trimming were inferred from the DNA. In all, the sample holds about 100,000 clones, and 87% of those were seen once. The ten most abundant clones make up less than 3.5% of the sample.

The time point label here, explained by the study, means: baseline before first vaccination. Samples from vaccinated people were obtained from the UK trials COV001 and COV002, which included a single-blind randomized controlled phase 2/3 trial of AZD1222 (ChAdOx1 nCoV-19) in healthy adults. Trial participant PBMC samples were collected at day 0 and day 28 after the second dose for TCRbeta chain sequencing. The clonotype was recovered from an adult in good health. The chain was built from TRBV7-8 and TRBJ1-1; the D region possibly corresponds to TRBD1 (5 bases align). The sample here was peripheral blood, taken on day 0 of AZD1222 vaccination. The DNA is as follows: TGTGCCAGCAGCTTAGCGACGGGGGTTACTGAAGCTTTCTTT. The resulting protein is CASSLATGVTEAFF. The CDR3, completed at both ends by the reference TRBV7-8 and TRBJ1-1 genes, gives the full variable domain GAGVSQSPRYKVAKRGQDVALRCDPISGHVSLFWYQQALGQGPEFLTYFQNEAQLDKSGLPSDRFFAERPEGSVSTLKIQRTQQEDSAVYLCASSLATGVTEAFFGQGTRLTVV.